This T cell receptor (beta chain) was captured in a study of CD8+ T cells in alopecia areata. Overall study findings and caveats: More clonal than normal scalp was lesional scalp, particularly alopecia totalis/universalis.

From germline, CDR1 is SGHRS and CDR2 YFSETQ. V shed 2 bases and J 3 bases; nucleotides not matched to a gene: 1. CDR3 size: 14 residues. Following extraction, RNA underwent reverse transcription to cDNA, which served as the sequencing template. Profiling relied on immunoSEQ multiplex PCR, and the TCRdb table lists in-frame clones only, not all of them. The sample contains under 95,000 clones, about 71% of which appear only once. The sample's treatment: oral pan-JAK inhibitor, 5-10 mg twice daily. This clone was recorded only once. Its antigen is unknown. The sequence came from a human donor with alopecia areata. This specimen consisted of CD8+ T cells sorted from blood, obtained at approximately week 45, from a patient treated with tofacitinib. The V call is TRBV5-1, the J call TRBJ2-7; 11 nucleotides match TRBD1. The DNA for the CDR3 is TGCGCCAGCAGCTTAGGGACAGGGGGCTACGAGCAGTACTTC. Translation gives CASSLGTGGYEQYF.